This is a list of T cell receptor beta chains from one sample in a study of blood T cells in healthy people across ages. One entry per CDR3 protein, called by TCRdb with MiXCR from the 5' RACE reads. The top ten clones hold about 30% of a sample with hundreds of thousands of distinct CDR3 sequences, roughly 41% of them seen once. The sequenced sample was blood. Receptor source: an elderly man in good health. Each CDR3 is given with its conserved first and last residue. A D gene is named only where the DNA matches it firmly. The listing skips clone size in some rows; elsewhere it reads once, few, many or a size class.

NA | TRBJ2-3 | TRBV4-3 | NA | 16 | TGCGCCAGCAGCCAAGATCTTCGGCAGGACACAGATACGCAGTATTTT | CASSQDLRQDTDTQYF
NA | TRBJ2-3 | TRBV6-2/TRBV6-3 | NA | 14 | TGTGCCAGCAGTTTATCTAGTATCACAGATACGCAGTATTTT | CASSLSSITDTQYF
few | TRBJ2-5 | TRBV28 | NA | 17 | TGTGCCAGCAGAAGGTCAGCGACCGGGATTGGCCAAGAGACCCAGTACTTC | CASRRSATGIGQETQYF
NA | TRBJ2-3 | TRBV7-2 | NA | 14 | TGTGCCAGCAGCTTATCGCATCGTATAGATACGCAGTATTTT | CASSLSHRIDTQYF
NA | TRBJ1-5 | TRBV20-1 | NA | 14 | TGCAGTGCTTTGGACAGAGTCCATAATCAGCCCCAGCATTTT | CSALDRVHNQPQHF
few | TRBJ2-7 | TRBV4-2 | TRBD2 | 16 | TGTGCCAGCAGCCAAGGGGCCAGCGGGGCCTCATACGAGCAGTACTTC | CASSQGASGASYEQYF
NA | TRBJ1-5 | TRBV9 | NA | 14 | TGTGCCAGCAGCGTAGACAGCAGCAATCAGCCCCAGCATTTT | CASSVDSSNQPQHF
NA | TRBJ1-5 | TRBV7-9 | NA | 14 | TGTGCCAGCAGCCGAACAGGCGAGGGGAAGCCCCAGCATTTT | CASSRTGEGKPQHF
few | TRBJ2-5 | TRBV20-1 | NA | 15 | TGCAGTGCTAAGAACGGACCCGATCCTGAGGAGACCCAGTACTTC | CSAKNGPDPEETQYF
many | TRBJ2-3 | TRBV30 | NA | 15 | TGTGCCTCCCAATCTCTGGCGGTCCGCACAGATACGCAGTATTTT | CASQSLAVRTDTQYF
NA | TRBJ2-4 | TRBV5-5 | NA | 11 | TGTGCCAGCAGCCTATCAGACATTCAGTACTTC | CASSLSDIQYF
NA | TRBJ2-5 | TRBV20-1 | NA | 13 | TGCAGTGCTAGGGACGAGCGAGAAGAGACCCAGTACTTC | CSARDEREETQYF